This TCR beta chain stems from a study of PD-1 blockade in mismatch repair-deficient tumors. Study summary: All were previously treated, progressing patients with some twelve mismatch repair-deficient cancer types.

Libraries were prepared by immunoSEQ multiplex PCR; TCRdb keeps only in-frame clonotypes and omits some of them. The sample has about 68,000 clones, 70% to 80% seen once. A note on this clone: Its antigen remains unknown.

Findings and limits, study-wide: After pembrolizumab, tumor-resident clones rose rapidly, then generally contracted before radiologic responses.

This TCR was recovered from an adult with mismatch repair-deficient cancer. The specimen was peripheral blood, collected 2 weeks after starting pembrolizumab.

The CDR3 is CASTRGSSQPQHF. CDR3 coding DNA: TGCGCCAGCACCCGGGGGTCGAGTCAGCCCCAGCATTTT. The V gene is TRBV10-2, the J gene TRBJ1-5, with D possibly TRBD1 on 5 matching bases. Trimming removed 7 bases at V and 6 bases at J, with 13 bases between. Germline V CDR1 and CDR2: WSHSY, SAAADI. The CDR3 sequence is 13 residues long.